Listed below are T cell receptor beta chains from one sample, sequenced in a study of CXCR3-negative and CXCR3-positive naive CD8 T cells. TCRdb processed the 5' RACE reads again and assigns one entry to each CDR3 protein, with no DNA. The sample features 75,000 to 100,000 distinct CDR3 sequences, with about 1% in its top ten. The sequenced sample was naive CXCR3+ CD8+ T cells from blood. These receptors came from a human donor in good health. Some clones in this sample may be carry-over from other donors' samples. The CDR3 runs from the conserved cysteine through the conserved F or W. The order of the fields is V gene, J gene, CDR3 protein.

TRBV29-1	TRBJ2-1	CSVEDYGQGDEQFF
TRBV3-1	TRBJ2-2	CASSQLVNAGELFF
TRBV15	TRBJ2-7	CATSRDRVYEQYF
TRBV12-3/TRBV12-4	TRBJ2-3	CASSPHGGAGDTQYF
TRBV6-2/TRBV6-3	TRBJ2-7	CASSSGTGSLYEQYF
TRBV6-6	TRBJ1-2	CASSYPGQNTGYTF
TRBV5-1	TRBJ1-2	CASSLTGGFYGYTF
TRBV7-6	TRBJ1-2	CASSPEGFYGYTF
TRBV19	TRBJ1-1	CASSIGAGATEAFF
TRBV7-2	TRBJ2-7	CASSLAWEQYF
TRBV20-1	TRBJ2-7	CSAGEGQGASYEQNF
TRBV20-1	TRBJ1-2	CSARFQGEINYGYTF
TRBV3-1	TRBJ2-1	CASSQDLQVYNEQFF
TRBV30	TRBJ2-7	CAWSTGQGAIEQYF
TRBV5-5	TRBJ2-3	CASSLSFALFSTDTQYF
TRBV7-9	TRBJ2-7	CASSRQAYEQYF
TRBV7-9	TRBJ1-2	CASLPTGRHNYGYTF
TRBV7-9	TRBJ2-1	CASSPKAPGQYNEQFF
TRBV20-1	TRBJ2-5	CSSILAGRYQETQYF
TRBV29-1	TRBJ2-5	CSVEEGQGGELETQYF
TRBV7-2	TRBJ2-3	CASSLPPELPIRIDTQYF
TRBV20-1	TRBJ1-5	CSAPRYSTEGRNQPQHF
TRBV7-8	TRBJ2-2	CASSLGWDRNTGELFF
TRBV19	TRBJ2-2	CASSILGGELFF
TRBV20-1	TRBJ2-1	CSARDWDRVIYDEQFF
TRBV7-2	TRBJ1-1	CASSPPGIEAFF
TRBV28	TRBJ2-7	CASTPAGTTYEQYF
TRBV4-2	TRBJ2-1	CASSQDIENEQFF
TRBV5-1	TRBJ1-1	CASSFREDTEAFF
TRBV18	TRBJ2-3	CASSPTGQDVGDTQYF
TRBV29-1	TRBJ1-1	CSVEQYNRAFF
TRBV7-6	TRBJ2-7	CASSPFPGTGVSYEQYF
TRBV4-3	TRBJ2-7	CASSQDPEQSRSEQYF
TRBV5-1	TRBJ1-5	CASSLDGHNQPQHF
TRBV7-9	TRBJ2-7	CASSPAETTYSYEQYF
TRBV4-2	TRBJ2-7	CASSQPSYEQYF
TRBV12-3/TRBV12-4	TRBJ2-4	CASINTGRAKNIQYF
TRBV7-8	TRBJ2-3	CASRDRGADTQYF
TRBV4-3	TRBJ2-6	CASTATGARSGANVLTF
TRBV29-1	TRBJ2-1	CSVAQGAYNEQFF
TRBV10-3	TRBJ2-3	CAIRDGRDEITDTQYF
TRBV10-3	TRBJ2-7	CAISEFAGSHEQYF
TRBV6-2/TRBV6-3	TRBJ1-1	CVSTLGQLNTEAFF
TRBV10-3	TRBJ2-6	CAIRSGTGASGANVLTF
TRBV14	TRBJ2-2	CASSHPRLAGMRTGELFF
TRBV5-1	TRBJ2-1	CASSWTGSYNEQFF
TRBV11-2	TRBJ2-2	CASSSGAGTGELFF
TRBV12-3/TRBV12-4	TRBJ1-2	CASRPGQGADYTF
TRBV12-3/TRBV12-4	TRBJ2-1	CASSSLAGARNEQFF
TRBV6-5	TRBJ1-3	CASSYSALGDTIYF